This T cell receptor beta chain was sequenced during a study of T-cell reconstitution after alpha-beta-depleted transplantation in children. This clonotype was detected many times. Its antigen is unknown. General observations from the study: Reportedly, roughly two months post-transplant, alpha-beta T cells arose from several hundred expanded graft clones. By one year post-transplant, T-cell counts and diversity largely arose from T cells that were newly produced.

TCRbeta library preparation incorporated unique molecular identifiers. Via MiXCR, TCRdb re-called the PCR reads, giving one row per CDR3 protein. The data contain about 50,000 distinct CDR3 sequences, under 6.5% of them singletons. Germline V lookup: CDR1 MNHEY, CDR2 SVGAGI. The CDR3 length is 15 residues. V was clipped by 0 bases and J by 3 bases, with 12 bases between them. V gene TRBV6-5 combines with J gene TRBJ2-7; D is undetermined. This receptor was obtained from a female patient aged 2-9 years who had a stem cell transplant for aplastic anemia, so the T cells may come from the graft donor. Sequenced material: PBMCs, mostly from graft donor cells, taken 60 days after TCRalphabeta/CD19-depleted stem cell transplant. The CDR3, as DNA: TGTGCCAGCAGTTACTCTATCGTCCCAGACTACGAGCAGTACTTC. Protein: CASSYSIVPDYEQYF.